This T cell receptor beta chain stems from a study of cytomegalovirus exposure and HLA in healthy donors. In the study overall: A subsequent analysis stated that the 120 or so validation repertoires were run on the same platform as the roughly 700 first-cohort repertoires. Overall study findings and caveats: Associated with cytomegalovirus, according to the listing, were some 150 TCR beta chains.

The CDR3 contains 14 residues. CDR1 is MNHEY and CDR2 is SMNVEV in the germline V gene (reference sequence). Trimming cost V 4 bases and J 4 bases; bases outside gene matches: 3. Libraries were prepared by immunoSEQ multiplex PCR; TCRdb keeps only in-frame clonotypes and omits some of them. The table lists about 120,000 clones, roughly nine tenths of them singletons. It was the roughly 130-subject validation cohort, separate from the roughly 700-subject first cohort, to which the donors belonged. As concerns this clone: What it recognizes is unknown.

This receptor was taken from a woman aged 18-29 years in good health and CMV-seronegative. The sample comprised PBMCs. This chain connects TRBV27 to TRBJ1-5; 8 nucleotides line up with TRBD1. This chain's CDR3 is CASSSTGVNQPQHF. CDR3 in DNA: TGTGCCAGCAGTTCGACAGGGGTGAATCAGCCCCAGCATTTT.